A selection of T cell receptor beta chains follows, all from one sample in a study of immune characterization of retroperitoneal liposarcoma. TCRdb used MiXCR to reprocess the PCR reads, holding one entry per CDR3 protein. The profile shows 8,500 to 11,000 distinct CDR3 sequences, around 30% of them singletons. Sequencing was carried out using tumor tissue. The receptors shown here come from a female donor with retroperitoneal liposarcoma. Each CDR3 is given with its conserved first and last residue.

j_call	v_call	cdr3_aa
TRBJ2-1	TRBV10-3	CAISNIAIYEQFF
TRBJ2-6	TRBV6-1	CASRPDGAGANVLTF
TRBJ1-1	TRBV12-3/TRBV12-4	CASSFWTGNTEAFF
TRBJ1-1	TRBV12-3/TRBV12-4	CASSLWGNTEAFF
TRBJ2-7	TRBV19	CASSIVPGGYEQYF
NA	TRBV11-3	CASSLDSPSEQYF
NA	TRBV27	CASSSGDRGYEQYF
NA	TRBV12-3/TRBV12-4	CASSLSSRGATQYF
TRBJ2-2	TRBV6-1	CASKIPGPDTGELFF
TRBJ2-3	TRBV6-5	CASSETGWYTQYF
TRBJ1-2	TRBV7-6	CASSPVRESYGYTF
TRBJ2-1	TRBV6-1	CASIIGTSYNEQFF
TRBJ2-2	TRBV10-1	CASEGATGELFF
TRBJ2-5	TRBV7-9	CASSYELGISPYNEQYF
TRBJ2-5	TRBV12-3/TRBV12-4	CASSFLRSNEQYF
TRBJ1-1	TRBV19	CASSMATGSAESFF
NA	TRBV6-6	CASSYKGLYEQYF
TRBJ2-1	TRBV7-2	CASTPPTRKETQFF
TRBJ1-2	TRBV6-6	CASSSFGTAYYGYTF
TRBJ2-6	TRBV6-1	CASTPQASGANVLTF
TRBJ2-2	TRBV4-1	CASSHDLNTGELFF
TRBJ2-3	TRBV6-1	CASSEATDTQYF
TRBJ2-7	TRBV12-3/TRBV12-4	CASSSSGTSYEQYF
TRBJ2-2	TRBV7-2	CASSLGDSNTGELFF
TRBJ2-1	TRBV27	CASSLSPNLGTYNEQFF
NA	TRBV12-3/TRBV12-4	CASRPGRSSYEQYF
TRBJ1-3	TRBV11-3	CASSSQGRVTIYF
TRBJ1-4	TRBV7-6	CASSSSGRSEKLFF
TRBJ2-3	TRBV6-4	CASSETAASTDTQYF
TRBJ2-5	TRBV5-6	CASSLGPGFEQYF